A selection of T cell receptor beta chains follows, all from one sample in a study of blood T cell repertoires in COVID-19. TCRdb's table, derived via immunoSEQ multiplex PCR, lists solely in-frame clones and lacks some. This table holds 150,000 to 180,000 clones, 75% to 80% found once. Material for sequencing was peripheral blood. The receptors shown here come from a man older than 75 with acute or convalescent COVID-19. The CDR3 runs from the conserved cysteine through the conserved F or W. D genes are given only for firm matches. Clone sizes are given selectively: once, few, many, or a class where the clone is expanded.

V	J	D	size	DNA	CDR3
TRBV24-1	TRBJ2-3	.	.	TGTGCCACGGCGGGAACTAGCACAGATACGCAGTATTTT	CATAGTSTDTQYF
TRBV28	TRBJ1-4	.	.	TGTGCCAGCAGTCCCTACCCACAGGCAACTAATGAAAAACTGTTTTTT	CASSPYPQATNEKLFF
TRBV9	TRBJ2-2	.	.	TGTGCCAGCAGCGTAGCTTCTTTTTCGAACACCGGGGAGCTGTTTTTT	CASSVASFSNTGELFF
TRBV10-3	TRBJ1-2	TRBD1	.	TGTGCCATCAGTGAGACAGGGGACGTTTCGAACTATGGCTACACCTTC	CAISETGDVSNYGYTF
TRBV7-9	TRBJ2-7	.	.	TGTGCCAGCAGCTTAACAGTTTATAAGTACTCCTACGAGCAGTACTTC	CASSLTVYKYSYEQYF
TRBV23-1	TRBJ1-2	TRBD1	few	TGCGCCAGCAGTCAGACCGACAGGGGTTGTGACTATGGCTACACCTTC	CASSQTDRGCDYGYTF
TRBV29-1	TRBJ2-3	.	.	TGCAGCGCAAACACGGGGTCAGATACGCAGTATTTT	CSANTGSDTQYF
TRBV6-5	TRBJ2-2	.	.	TGTGCCAGCAGAAACAGGGTGTACACCGGGGAGCTGTTTTTT	CASRNRVYTGELFF
TRBV6-6	TRBJ2-5	TRBD1	.	TGTGCCAGCAGTTACGGGACAGGGGGGCGGGAGACCCAGTACTTC	CASSYGTGGRETQYF
TRBV18	TRBJ2-3	TRBD2	once	TGTGCCAGCTCACCCCTAGCGGAAACAGATACGCAGTATTTT	CASSPLAETDTQYF
TRBV7-2	TRBJ1-5	TRBD1	.	TGTGCCAGCAGCCAACAGGGGCAGGGTCAGCCCCAGCATTTT	CASSQQGQGQPQHF
TRBV5-4	TRBJ2-5	TRBD1	.	TGTGCCAGCAGCTTTGGACAGGAAGAGACCCAGTACTTC	CASSFGQEETQYF
TRBV5-1	TRBJ2-7	.	.	TGCGCCAGCAGCTTGGCGGGACACTACGAGCAGTACTTC	CASSLAGHYEQYF
TRBV7-2	TRBJ2-4	TRBD1	once	TGTGCCAGCAGCTTAGCCTGGACAGGGGGCAGGAACATTCAGTACTTC	CASSLAWTGGRNIQYF
TRBV5-1	TRBJ2-7	TRBD1	.	TGCGCCAGCCAAGGACAGGGGGGTTCCTACGAGCAGTACTTC	CASQGQGGSYEQYF
TRBV4-3	TRBJ2-3	TRBD2	.	TGCGCCAGCAGCCAAGGTCTAGTAGCGGGGGGAAGCACAGATACGCAGTATTTT	CASSQGLVAGGSTDTQYF
TRBV5-1	TRBJ2-6	.	.	TGCGCCAGCAGCCTTCGCACAGGGATCGGGGCCAACGTCCTGACTTTC	CASSLRTGIGANVLTF
TRBV6-6	TRBJ1-2	.	once	TGTGCCAGCAGTTACGGTGGCAATGGCTACACCTTC	CASSYGGNGYTF
TRBV6-6	TRBJ2-7	TRBD1	.	TGTGCCAGCAGTTACTCCGGGACAGGGACCTACGAGCAGTACTTC	CASSYSGTGTYEQYF
TRBV3-1/TRBV3-2	TRBJ1-1	TRBD1	.	TGTGCCAGCAGCCAGGCCCGAGGTACAGGGGACACTGAAGCTTTCTTT	CASSQARGTGDTEAFF
TRBV19	TRBJ1-4	.	.	TGTGCCAGTAGTGCCCTTTTTGGCGGGGCTGCGGGCTGGACTAATGAAAAACTGTTTTTT	CASSALFGGAAGWTNEKLFF
TRBV9	TRBJ1-1	.	once	TGTGCCAGCAGCGGGGGAGTAGGGACTGAAGCTTTCTTT	CASSGGVGTEAFF
TRBV5-4	TRBJ1-4	.	once	TGTGCCAGCAGCCGCCGGGAGACTAATGAAAAACTGTTTTTT	CASSRRETNEKLFF
TRBV2	TRBJ2-1	.	few	TGTGCCAGCAGTCCTACAGGGTTGACTGAGCAGTTCTTC	CASSPTGLTEQFF
TRBV28	TRBJ2-1	TRBD1	.	TGTGCCAGCAGTTACACAGGGGATAGGGATGAGCAGTTCTTC	CASSYTGDRDEQFF
TRBV3-1/TRBV3-2	TRBJ2-5	.	.	TGTGCCAGCAGCCAAGATGGGCTCGGGGGGACCCAGTACTTC	CASSQDGLGGTQYF
TRBV11-2	TRBJ1-1	.	.	TGTGCCAGCAGCTCCACCTGGGGGGGATTGAACACTGAAGCTTTCTTT	CASSSTWGGLNTEAFF
TRBV25-1	TRBJ2-5	TRBD1	.	TGTGCCAGCAGTTCACGGTTCATCACAGGGGGACAAGAGACCCAGTACTTC	CASSSRFITGGQETQYF
TRBV27	TRBJ1-3	.	.	TGTGCCAGCAGTTTGTATTTGGGGCCCGGAAACACCATATATTTT	CASSLYLGPGNTIYF